This note documents a single T cell receptor beta chain sequence. The sample is drawn from a study of shared clonotypes between healthy human individuals. Clones were read by immunoSEQ multiplex PCR, and TCRdb kept only the in-frame ones, dropping some. The table records some 1.4 million clones, roughly 96% of them present only once. J was trimmed by 0 bases and V by 5 bases; bases with no gene match: 12. The CDR3 is 18 amino acids. CDR1 SGHTA and CDR2 FQGNSA come from the germline V gene. The sequence was obtained from a man younger than 40 in good health. The rearrangement uses TRBV7-2 and TRBJ2-2; the match to TRBD1 covers 7 bases. Specimen: naive CD4+ T cells sorted from blood. Subset reported: CD45RA+ positively selected. The CDR3 region has the DNA TGTGCCAGCAGCAAGCGCGACAGGGTTACCGCGAACACCGGGGAGCTGTTTTTT. Encoded protein: CASSKRDRVTANTGELFF. Based on the CDR3 plus reference TRBV7-2 and TRBJ2-2, the full variable domain is GAGVSQSPSNKVTEKGKDVELRCDPISGHTALYWYRQSLGQGLEFLIYFQGNSAPDKSGLPSDRFSAERTGGSVSTLTIQRTQQEDSAVYLCASSKRDRVTANTGELFFGEGSRLTVL.